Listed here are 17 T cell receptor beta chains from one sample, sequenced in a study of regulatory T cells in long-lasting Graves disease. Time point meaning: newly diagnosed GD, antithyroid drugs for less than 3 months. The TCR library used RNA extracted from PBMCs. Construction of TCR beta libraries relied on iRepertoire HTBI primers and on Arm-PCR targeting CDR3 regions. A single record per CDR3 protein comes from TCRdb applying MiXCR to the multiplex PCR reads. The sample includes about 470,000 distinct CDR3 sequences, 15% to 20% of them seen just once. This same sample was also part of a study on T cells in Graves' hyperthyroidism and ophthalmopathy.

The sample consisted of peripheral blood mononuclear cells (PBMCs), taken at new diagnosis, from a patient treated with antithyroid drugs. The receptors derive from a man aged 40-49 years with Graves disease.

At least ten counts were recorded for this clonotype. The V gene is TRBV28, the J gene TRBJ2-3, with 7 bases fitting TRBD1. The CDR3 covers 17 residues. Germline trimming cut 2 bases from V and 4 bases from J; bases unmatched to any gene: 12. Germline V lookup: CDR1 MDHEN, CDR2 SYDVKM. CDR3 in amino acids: CASSLRGRGSGADTQYF. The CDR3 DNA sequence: TGTGCCAGCAGTTTAAGGGGGCGAGGGTCGGGCGCAGATACGCAGTATTTT.

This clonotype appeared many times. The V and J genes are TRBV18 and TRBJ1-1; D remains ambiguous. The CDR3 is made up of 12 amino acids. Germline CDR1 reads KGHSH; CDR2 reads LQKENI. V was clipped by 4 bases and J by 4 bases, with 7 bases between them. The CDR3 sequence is CASSLTSTEAFF. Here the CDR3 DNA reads TGTGCCAGCTCACTCACAAGCACTGAAGCTTTCTTT.

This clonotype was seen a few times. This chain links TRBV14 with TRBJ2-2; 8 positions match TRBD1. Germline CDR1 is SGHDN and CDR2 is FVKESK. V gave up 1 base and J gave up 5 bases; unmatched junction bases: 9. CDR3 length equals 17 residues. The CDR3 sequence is CASSQVEDRDNTGELFF. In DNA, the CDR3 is TGTGCCAGCAGCCAAGTAGAGGACAGGGATAATACCGGGGAGCTGTTTTTT.

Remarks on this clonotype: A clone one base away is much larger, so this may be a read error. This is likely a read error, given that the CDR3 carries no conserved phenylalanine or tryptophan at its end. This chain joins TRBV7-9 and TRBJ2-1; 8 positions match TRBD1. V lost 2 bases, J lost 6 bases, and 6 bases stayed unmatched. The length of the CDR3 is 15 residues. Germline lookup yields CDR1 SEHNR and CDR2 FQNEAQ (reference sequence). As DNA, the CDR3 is TGTGCCAGCAGCTTAAGAGGCAGGGGGCCCAATGAGCAGTTCTCC. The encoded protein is CASSLRGRGPNEQFS.

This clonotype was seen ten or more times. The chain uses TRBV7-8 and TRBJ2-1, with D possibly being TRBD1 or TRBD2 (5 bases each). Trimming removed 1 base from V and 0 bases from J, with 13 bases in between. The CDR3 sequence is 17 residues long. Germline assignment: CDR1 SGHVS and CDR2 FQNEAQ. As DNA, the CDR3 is TGTGCCAGCAGCTTAGGACGAGGGGCGGGCTCCTACAATGAGCAGTTCTTC. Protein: CASSLGRGAGSYNEQFF.

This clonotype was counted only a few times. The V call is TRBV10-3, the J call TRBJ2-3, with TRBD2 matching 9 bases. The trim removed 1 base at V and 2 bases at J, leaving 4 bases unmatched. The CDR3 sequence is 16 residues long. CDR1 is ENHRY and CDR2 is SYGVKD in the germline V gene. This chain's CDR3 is CAISEFPSGITDTQYF. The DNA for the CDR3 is TGTGCCATCAGTGAGTTTCCTAGCGGGATCACAGATACGCAGTATTTT.

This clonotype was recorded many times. For the CDR3, the DNA is TGTGCCAGCTCACCTGGACAGGGGTTGAAGACCCAGTACTTC. It is translated as CASSPGQGLKTQYF. The chain is built from TRBV18 and TRBJ2-5; 9 bases fit TRBD1. V shed 3 bases, J shed 6 bases, and the junction held 5 bases outside the gene matches. Per the germline V gene, CDR1 is KGHSH and CDR2 is LQKENI. The length of the CDR3 is 14 residues.

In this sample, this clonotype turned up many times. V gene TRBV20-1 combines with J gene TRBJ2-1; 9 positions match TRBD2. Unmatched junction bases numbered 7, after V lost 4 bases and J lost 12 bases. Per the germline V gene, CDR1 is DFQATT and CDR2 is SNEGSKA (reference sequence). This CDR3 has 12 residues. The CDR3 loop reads CSANSLAGRQFF. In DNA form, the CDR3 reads TGCAGTGCTAATTCACTAGCGGGTCGGCAGTTCTTC.

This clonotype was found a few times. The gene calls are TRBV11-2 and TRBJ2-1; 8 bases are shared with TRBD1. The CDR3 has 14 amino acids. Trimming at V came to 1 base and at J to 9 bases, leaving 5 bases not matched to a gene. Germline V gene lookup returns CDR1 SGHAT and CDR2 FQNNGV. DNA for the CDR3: TGTGCCAGCAGCTTAGTCCAGGGGGCAGGTGAGCAGTTCTTC. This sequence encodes CASSLVQGAGEQFF.

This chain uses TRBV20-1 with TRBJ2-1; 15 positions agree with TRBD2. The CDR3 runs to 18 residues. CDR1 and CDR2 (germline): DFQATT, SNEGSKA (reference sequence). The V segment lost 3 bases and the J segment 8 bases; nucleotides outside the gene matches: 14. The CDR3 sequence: CSASGLAGGPPIYDEQFF. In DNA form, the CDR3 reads TGCAGTGCTAGTGGACTAGCGGGAGGGCCTCCGATATACGATGAGCAGTTCTTC.

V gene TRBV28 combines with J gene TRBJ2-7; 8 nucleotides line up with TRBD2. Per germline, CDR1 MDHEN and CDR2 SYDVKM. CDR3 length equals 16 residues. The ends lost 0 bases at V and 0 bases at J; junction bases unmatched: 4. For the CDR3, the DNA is TGTGCCAGCAGTTTATGGACTAGCGCATTCTCCTACGAGCAGTACTTC. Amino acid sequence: CASSLWTSAFSYEQYF.

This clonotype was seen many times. The CDR3 nucleotides read TGTGCCAGCAGCTTCCGTCCTAGCGGAACCACAGATACGCAGTATTTT. It translates to CASSFRPSGTTDTQYF. The chain links TRBV11-2 to TRBJ2-3, with TRBD2 matching over 7 bases. The CDR3 loop spans 16 amino acids. CDR1 and CDR2 (germline): SGHAT, FQNNGV. Losses at the gene ends were 3 bases for V and 2 bases for J; bases not matched to a gene: 8.

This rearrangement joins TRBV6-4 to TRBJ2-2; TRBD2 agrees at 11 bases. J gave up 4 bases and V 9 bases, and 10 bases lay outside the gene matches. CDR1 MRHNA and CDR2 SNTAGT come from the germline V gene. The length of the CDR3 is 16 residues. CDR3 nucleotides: TGTGCCAGAAATAGCGGGAGGGCCTCTGGCACCGGGGAGCTGTTTTTT. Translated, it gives CARNSGRASGTGELFF.

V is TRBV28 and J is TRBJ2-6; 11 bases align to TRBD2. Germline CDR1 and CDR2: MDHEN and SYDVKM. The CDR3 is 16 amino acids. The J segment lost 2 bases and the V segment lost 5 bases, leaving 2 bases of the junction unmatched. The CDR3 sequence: CASSRLAGTGANVLTF. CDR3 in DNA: TGTGCCAGCAGTAGACTAGCGGGAACTGGGGCCAACGTCCTGACTTTC. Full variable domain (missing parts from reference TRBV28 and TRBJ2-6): DVKVTQSSRYLVKRTGEKVFLECVQDMDHENMFWYRQDPGLGLRLIYFSYDVKMKEKGDIPEGYSVSREKKERFSLILESASTNQTSMYLCASSRLAGTGANVLTFGAGSRLTVL.

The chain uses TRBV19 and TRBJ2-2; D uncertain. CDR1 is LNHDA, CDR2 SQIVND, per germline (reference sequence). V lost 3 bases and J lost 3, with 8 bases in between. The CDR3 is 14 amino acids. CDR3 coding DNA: TGTGCCAGTAGTATCTACGGAGACACCGGGGAGCTGTTTTTT. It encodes CASSIYGDTGELFF.

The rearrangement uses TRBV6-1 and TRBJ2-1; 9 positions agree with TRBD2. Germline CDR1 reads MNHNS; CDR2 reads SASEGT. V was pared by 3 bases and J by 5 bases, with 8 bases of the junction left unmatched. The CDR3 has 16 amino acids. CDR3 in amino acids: CASSDLTSGFNNEQFF. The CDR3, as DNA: TGTGCCAGCAGTGATCTGACTAGCGGCTTCAACAATGAGCAGTTCTTC.

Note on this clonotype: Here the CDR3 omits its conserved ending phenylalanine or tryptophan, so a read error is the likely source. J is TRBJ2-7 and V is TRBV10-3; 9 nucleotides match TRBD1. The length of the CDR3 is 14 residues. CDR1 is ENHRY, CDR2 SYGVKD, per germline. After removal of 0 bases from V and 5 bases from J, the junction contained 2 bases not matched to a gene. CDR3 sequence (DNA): TGTGCCATCAGTGAGTCGCGGACAGGGGACGAGCAGTACCTC. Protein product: CAISESRTGDEQYL.